This T cell receptor beta chain was sequenced during a study of technical replicates of blood from a handful of donors. The assay was immunoSEQ multiplex PCR, and TCRdb's table has in-frame clones only and misses some. Found here are 60,000 to 70,000 clones, around 85% of them singletons; the top ten hold about 5%. The sequence was obtained from a human donor in good health. Some clones in this sample may be carry-over from other donors' samples. The sample taken for sequencing was PBMCs.

The CDR3 nucleotides read TGTGCCAGCAGCACCTCCCCGGGGGCCTACAATGAGCAGTTCTTC. Its translation: CASSTSPGAYNEQFF. The genes are TRBV5-4 and TRBJ2-1; possibly TRBD2 for D (6 bases). This CDR3 comprises 15 residues. The V end lost 4 bases, the J end lost 2 bases, and 13 bases lay between the germline ends. Germline CDR1 and CDR2: SGHNT and YYREEE (reference sequence). Full variable domain (outside the CDR3, taken from reference TRBV5-4 and TRBJ2-1): ETGVTQSPTHLIKTRGQQVTLRCSSQSGHNTVSWYQQALGQGPQFIFQYYREEENGRGNFPPRFSGLQFPNYSSELNVNALELDDSALYLCASSTSPGAYNEQFFGPGTRLTVL.